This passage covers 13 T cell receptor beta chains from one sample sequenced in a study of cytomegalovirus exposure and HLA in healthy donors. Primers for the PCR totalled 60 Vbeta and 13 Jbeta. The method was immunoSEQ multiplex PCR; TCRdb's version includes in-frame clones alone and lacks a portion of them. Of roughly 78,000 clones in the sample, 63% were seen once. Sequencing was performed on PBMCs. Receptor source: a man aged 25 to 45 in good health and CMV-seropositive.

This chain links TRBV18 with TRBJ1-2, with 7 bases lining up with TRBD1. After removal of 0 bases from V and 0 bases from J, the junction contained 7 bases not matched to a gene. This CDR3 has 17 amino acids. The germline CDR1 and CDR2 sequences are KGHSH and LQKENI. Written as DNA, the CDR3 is TGTGCCAGCTCACCACCCGGGACAGTAAGTTCTAACTATGGCTACACCTTC. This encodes CASSPPGTVSSNYGYTF. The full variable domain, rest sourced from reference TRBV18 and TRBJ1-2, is NAGVMQNPRHLVRRRGQEARLRCSPMKGHSHVYWYRQLPEEGLKFMVYLQKENIIDESGMPKERFSAEFPKEGPSILRIQQVVRGDSAAYFCASSPPGTVSSNYGYTFGSGTRLTVV.

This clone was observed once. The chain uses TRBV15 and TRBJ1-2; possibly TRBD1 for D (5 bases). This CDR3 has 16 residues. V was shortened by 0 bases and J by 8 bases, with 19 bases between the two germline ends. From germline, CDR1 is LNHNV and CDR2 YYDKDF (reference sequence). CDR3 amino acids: CATSRDLKGADRGYTF. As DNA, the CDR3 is TGTGCCACCAGCAGAGATCTAAAAGGGGCCGATCGGGGCTACACCTTC.

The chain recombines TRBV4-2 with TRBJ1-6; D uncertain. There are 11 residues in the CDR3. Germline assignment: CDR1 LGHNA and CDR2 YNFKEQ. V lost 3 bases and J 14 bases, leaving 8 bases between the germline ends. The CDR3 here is CASSQLDTLHF. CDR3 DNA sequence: TGTGCCAGCAGCCAGTTAGACACCCTCCACTTT.

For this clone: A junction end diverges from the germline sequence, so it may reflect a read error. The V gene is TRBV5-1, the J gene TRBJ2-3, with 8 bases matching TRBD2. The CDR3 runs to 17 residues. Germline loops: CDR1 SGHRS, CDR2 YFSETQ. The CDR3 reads CASSSKQGLAGTDTQYF. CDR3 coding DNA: TGCGCCAGCAGCTCAAAGCAGGGCCTAGCGGGCACGGATACGCAGTATTTT.

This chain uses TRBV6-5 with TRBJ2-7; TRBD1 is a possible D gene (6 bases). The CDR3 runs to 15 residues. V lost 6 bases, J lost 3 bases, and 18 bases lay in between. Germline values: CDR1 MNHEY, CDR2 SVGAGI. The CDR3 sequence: CASRPDTGHYYEQYF. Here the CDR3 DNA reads TGTGCCAGCAGACCCGACACGGGACACTACTACGAGCAGTACTTC.

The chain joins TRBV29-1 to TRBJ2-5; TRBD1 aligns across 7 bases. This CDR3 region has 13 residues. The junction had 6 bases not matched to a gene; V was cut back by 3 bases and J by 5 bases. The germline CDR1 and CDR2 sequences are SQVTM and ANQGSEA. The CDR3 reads CSVEVGGRETQYF. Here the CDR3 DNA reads TGCAGCGTTGAGGTAGGGGGCCGGGAGACCCAGTACTTC. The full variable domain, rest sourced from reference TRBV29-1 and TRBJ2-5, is SAVISQKPSRDICQRGTSLTIQCQVDSQVTMMFWYRQQPGQSLTLIATANQGSEATYESGFVIDKFPISRPNLTFSTLTVSNMSPEDSSIYLCSVEVGGRETQYFGPGTRLLVL.

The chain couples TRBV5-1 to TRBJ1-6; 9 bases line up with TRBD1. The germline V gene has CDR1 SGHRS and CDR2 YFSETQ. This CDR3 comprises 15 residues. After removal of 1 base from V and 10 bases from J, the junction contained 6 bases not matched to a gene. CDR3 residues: CASSLTGGERSPLHF. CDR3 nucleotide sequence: TGCGCCAGCAGCTTGACAGGGGGCGAACGATCACCCCTCCACTTT.

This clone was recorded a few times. The DNA of the CDR3 is TGTGCCAGCAGCCAAGGACAGGACACAGATACGCAGTATTTT. Translated, it gives CASSQGQDTDTQYF. V usage is TRBV5-6 and J usage is TRBJ2-3; TRBD1 matches 7 bases. The CDR3 spans 14 residues. Germline V gene data show CDR1 as SGHDT and CDR2 as YYEEEE. V trimming: 4 bases; J trimming: 2 bases; junction bases outside the gene matches: 4.

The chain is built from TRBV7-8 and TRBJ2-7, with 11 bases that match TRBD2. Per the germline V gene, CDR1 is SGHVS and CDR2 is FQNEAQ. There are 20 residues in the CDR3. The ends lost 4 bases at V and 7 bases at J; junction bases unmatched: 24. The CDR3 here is CASSSGGTSGPPSGVWEQYF. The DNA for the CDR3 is TGTGCCAGCAGCTCAGGAGGGACTAGCGGCCCCCCATCGGGTGTCTGGGAGCAGTACTTC. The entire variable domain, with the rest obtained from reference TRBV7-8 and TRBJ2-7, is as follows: GAGVSQSPRYKVAKRGQDVALRCDPISGHVSLFWYQQALGQGPEFLTYFQNEAQLDKSGLPSDRFFAERPEGSVSTLKIQRTQQEDSAVYLCASSSGGTSGPPSGVWEQYFGPGTRLTVT.

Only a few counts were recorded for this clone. The DNA for the CDR3 is TGTGCCAGCAGTTGGGAAACAGGGGGGGACACCGGGGAGCTGTTTTTT. Translated: CASSWETGGDTGELFF. The chain combines TRBV28 with TRBJ2-2; D may be TRBD1 (8 bases). Germline CDR1 MDHEN, CDR2 SYDVKM. Trimming pared 4 bases from V and 3 bases from J, leaving 15 bases between. The CDR3 totals 16 residues. The whole variable domain, filled in from reference TRBV28 and TRBJ2-2, reads DVKVTQSSRYLVKRTGEKVFLECVQDMDHENMFWYRQDPGLGLRLIYFSYDVKMKEKGDIPEGYSVSREKKERFSLILESASTNQTSMYLCASSWETGGDTGELFFGEGSRLTVL.

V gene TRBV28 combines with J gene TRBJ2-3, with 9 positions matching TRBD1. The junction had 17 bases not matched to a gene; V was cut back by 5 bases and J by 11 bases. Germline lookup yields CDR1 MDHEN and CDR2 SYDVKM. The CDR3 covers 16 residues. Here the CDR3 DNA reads TGTGCCAGCAGTGGCCCGGGGACAGGGTTTGGGGGAGTGCAGTATTTT. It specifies CASSGPGTGFGGVQYF. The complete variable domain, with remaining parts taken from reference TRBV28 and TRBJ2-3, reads DVKVTQSSRYLVKRTGEKVFLECVQDMDHENMFWYRQDPGLGLRLIYFSYDVKMKEKGDIPEGYSVSREKKERFSLILESASTNQTSMYLCASSGPGTGFGGVQYFGPGTRLTVL.

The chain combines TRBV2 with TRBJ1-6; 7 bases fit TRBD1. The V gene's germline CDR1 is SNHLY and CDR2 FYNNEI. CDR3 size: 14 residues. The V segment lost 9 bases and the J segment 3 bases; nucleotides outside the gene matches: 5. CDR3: CARAGTDYNSPLHF. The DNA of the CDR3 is TGTGCCAGAGCCGGGACAGACTATAATTCACCCCTCCACTTT.

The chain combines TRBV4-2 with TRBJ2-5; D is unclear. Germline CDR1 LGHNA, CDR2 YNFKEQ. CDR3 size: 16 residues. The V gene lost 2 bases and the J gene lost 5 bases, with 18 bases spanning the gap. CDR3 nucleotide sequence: TGTGCCAGCAGCCAAAACGGCGGAACTCGAGTGGAGACCCAGTACTTC. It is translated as CASSQNGGTRVETQYF.